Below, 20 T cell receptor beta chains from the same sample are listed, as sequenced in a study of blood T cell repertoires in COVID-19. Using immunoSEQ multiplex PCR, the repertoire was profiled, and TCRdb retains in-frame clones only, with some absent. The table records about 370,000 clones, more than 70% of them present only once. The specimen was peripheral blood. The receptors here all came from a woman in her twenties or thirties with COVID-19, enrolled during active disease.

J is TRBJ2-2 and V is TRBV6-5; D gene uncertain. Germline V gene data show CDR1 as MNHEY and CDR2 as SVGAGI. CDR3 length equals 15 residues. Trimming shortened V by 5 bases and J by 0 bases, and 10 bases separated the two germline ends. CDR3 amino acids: CASSLDWANTGELFF. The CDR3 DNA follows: TGTGCCAGCAGTCTTGACTGGGCGAACACCGGGGAGCTGTTTTTT.

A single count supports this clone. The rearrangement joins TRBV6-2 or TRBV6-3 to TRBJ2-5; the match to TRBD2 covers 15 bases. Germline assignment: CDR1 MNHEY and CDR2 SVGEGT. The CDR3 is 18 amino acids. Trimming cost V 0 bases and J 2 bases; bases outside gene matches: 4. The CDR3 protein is CASSYSGLAGGLQETQYF. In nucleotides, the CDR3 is TGTGCCAGCAGTTACTCCGGACTAGCGGGGGGGCTTCAAGAGACCCAGTACTTC.

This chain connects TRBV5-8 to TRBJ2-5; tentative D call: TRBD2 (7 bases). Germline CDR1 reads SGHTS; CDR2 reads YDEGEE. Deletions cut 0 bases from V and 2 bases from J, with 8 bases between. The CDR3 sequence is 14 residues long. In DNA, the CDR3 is TGTGCCAGCAGCTTGGAGGGGGGGCAAGAGACCCAGTACTTC. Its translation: CASSLEGGQETQYF.

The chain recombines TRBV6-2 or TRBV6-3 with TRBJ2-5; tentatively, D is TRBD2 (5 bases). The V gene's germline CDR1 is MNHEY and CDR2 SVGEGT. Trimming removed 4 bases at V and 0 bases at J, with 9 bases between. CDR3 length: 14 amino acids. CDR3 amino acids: CASSSGTDQETQYF. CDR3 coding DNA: TGTGCCAGCAGTTCGGGAACAGACCAAGAGACCCAGTACTTC.

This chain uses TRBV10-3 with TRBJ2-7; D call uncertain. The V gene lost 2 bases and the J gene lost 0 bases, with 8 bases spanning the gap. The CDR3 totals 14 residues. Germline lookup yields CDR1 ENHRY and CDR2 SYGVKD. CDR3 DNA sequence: TGTGCCATCAGTGAGCCCCAGGACTCCTACGAGCAGTACTTC. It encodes CAISEPQDSYEQYF.

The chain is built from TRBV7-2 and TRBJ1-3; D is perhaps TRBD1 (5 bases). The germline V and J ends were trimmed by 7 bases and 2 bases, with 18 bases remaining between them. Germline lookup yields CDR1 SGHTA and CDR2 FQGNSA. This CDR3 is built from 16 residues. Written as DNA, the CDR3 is TGTGCCAGCACCCTGGGAAGGGGTATTGCTGGAAACACCATATATTTT. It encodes CASTLGRGIAGNTIYF.

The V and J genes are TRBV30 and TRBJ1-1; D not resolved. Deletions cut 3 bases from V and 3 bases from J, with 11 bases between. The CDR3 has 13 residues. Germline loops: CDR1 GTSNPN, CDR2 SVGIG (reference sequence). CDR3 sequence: CAWRLHEDTEAFF. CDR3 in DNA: TGTGCCTGGAGGCTCCATGAGGACACTGAAGCTTTCTTT. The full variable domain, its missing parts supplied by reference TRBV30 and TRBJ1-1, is SQTIHQWPATLVQPVGSPLSLECTVEGTSNPNLYWYRQAAGRGLQLLFYSVGIGQISSEVPQNLSASRPQDRQFILSSKKLLLSDSGFYLCAWRLHEDTEAFFGQGTRLTVV.

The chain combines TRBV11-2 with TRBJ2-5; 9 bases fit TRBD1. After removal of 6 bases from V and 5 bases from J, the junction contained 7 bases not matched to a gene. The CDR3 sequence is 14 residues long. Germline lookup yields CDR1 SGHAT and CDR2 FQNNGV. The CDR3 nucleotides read TGTGCCAGCAGGGGGGACAGGGTTCGGGAGACCCAGTACTTC. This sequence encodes CASRGDRVRETQYF. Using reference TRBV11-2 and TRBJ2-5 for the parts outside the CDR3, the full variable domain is EAGVAQSPRYKIIEKRQSVAFWCNPISGHATLYWYQQILGQGPKLLIQFQNNGVVDDSQLPKDRFSAERLKGVDSTLKIQPAKLEDSAVYLCASRGDRVRETQYFGPGTRLLVL.

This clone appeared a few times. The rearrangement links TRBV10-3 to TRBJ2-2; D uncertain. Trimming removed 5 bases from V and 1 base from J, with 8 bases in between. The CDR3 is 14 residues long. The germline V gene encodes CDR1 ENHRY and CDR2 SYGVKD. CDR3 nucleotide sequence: TGTGCCATCAGTATTCGACAGAACACCGGGGAGCTGTTTTTT. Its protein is CAISIRQNTGELFF.

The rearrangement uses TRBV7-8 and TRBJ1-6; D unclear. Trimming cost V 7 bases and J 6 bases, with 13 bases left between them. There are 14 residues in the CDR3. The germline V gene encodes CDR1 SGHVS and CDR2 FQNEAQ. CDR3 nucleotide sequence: TGTGCCAGCACCCCGTGGGAGGGTAATTCACCCCTCCACTTT. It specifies CASTPWEGNSPLHF.

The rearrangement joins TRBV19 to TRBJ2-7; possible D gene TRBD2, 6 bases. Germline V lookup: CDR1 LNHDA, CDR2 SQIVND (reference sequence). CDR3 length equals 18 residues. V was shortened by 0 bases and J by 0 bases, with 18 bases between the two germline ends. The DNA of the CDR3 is TGTGCCAGTAGTATAGAAGAGACTAGTCGGTTTAACTCCTACGAGCAGTACGTC. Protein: CASSIEETSRFNSYEQYV.

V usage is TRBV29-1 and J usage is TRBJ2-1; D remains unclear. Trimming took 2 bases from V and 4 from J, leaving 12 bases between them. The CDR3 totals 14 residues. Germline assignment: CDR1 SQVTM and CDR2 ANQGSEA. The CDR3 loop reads CSVETLTRYNEQFF. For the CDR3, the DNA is TGCAGCGTTGAAACACTAACCAGATACAATGAGCAGTTCTTC.

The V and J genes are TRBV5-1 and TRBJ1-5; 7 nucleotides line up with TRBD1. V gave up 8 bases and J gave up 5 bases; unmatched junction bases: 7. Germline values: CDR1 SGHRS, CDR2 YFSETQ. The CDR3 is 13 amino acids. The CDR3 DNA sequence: TGCGCCAGGATCGGACAGGAGGATCAGCCCCAGCATTTT. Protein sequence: CARIGQEDQPQHF. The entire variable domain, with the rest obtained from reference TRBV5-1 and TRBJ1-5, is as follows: KAGVTQTPRYLIKTRGQQVTLSCSPISGHRSVSWYQQTPGQGLQFLFEYFSETQRNKGNFPGRFSGRQFSNSRSEMNVSTLELGDSALYLCARIGQEDQPQHFGDGTRLSIL.

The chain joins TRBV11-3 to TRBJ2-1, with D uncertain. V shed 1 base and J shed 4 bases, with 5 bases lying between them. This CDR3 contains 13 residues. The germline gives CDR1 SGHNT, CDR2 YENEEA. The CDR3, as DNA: TGTGCCAGCAGCTTAGGAGAATACAATGAGCAGTTCTTC. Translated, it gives CASSLGEYNEQFF.

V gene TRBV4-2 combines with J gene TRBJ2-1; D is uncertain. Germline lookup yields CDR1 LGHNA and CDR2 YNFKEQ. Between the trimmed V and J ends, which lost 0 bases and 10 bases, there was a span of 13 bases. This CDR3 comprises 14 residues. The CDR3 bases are TGTGCCAGCAGCCAAGATGAACGGTCTCGGGAGCAGTTCTTC. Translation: CASSQDERSREQFF.

This CDR3 is CASSLDRGARKLFF. CDR3 DNA sequence: TGTGCCAGCAGCCTGGACAGAGGGGCACGAAAACTGTTTTTT. This chain uses TRBV14 with TRBJ1-4; maybe TRBD1 (6 bases). Germline loops: CDR1 SGHDN, CDR2 FVKESK. The V and J ends lost 4 bases and 10 bases respectively, with 16 bases between them. The CDR3 sequence is 14 residues long.

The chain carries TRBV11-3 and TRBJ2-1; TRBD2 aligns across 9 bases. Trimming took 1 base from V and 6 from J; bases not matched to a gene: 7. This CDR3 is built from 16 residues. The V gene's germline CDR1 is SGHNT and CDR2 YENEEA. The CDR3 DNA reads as TGTGCCAGCAGCTTAGGAGGGATAGCGGGAGCCAATGAGCAGTTCTTC. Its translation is CASSLGGIAGANEQFF.

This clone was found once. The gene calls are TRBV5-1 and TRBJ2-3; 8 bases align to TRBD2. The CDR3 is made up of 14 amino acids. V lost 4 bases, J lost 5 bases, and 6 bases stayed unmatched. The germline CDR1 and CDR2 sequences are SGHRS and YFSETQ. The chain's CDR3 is CASSRGTSKDTQYF. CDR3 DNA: TGCGCCAGCAGCCGCGGGACTAGTAAAGATACGCAGTATTTT.

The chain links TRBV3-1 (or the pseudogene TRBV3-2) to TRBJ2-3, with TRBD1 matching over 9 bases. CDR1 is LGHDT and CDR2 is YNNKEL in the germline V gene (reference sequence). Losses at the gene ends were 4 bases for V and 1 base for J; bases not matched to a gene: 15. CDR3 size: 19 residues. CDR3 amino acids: CASSPRSTGGGSGTDTQYF. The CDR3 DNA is TGTGCCAGCAGCCCAAGAAGCACAGGGGGCGGATCGGGCACAGATACGCAGTATTTT.

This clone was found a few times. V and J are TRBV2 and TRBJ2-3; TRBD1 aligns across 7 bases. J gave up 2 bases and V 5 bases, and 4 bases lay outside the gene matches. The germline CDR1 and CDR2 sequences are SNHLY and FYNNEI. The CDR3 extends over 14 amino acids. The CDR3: CASSQGDPTDTQYF. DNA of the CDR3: TGTGCCAGCAGTCAGGGGGATCCCACAGATACGCAGTATTTT.